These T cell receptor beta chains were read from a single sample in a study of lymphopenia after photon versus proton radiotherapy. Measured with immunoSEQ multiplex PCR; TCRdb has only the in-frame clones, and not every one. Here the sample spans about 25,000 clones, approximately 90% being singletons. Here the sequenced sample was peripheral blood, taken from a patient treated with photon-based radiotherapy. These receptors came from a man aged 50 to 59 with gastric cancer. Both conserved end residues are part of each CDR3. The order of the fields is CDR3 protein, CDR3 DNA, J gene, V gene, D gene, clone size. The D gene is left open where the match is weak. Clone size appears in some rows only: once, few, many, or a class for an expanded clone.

CDR3: CASSAFYGYTF; DNA: TGTGCCAGCAGTGCCTTCTATGGCTACACCTTC; J: TRBJ1-2; V: TRBV2; D: .; size: .
CDR3: CASSQGLGAGNTIYF; DNA: TGCGCCAGCAGCCAAGGACTGGGGGCTGGAAACACCATATATTTT; J: TRBJ1-3; V: TRBV4-1; D: .; size: .
CDR3: CASSPRTSGHNQPQHF; DNA: TGTGCCAGCTCACCACGGACCTCGGGCCATAATCAGCCCCAGCATTTT; J: TRBJ1-5; V: TRBV18; D: .; size: .
CDR3: CASSQDGRGGYNEQFF; DNA: TGCGCCAGCAGCCAAGATGGGAGGGGAGGTTACAATGAGCAGTTCTTC; J: TRBJ2-1; V: TRBV4-3; D: TRBD2; size: .
CDR3: CASSLGGVGQPQHF; DNA: TGTGCCAGCAGCCTGGGAGGGGTTGGCCAGCCCCAGCATTTT; J: TRBJ1-5; V: TRBV7-8; D: .; size: .
CDR3: CASKTDKGGTQYF; DNA: TGCGCCAGCAAAACGGACAAAGGGGGGACCCAGTACTTC; J: TRBJ2-5; V: TRBV5-1; D: .; size: .
CDR3: CASGVGGRTEAFF; DNA: TGTGCCAGCGGCGTGGGGGGGCGGACTGAAGCTTTCTTT; J: TRBJ1-1; V: TRBV19; D: .; size: .
CDR3: CASRGAGYSTGELFF; DNA: TGTGCCAGTAGGGGGGCAGGATATAGCACCGGGGAGCTGTTTTTT; J: TRBJ2-2; V: TRBV19; D: .; size: few
CDR3: CASSEGGGDEKLFF; DNA: TGTGCCAGCAGTGAAGGAGGGGGGGATGAAAAACTGTTTTTT; J: TRBJ1-4; V: TRBV6-1; D: .; size: .
CDR3: CASSLNLAGGTDTQYF; DNA: TGTGCCAGCAGCTTAAACCTAGCGGGGGGCACAGATACGCAGTATTTT; J: TRBJ2-3; V: TRBV11-2; D: TRBD2; size: .
CDR3: CASILATSGGDEQYF; DNA: TGCGCCAGCATCCTCGCGACTAGCGGGGGGGATGAGCAGTACTTC; J: TRBJ2-7; V: TRBV10-2; D: TRBD2; size: .
CDR3: CASSPGGPSYNEQFF; DNA: TGTGCCAGCAGCCCCGGGGGGCCGTCCTACAATGAGCAGTTCTTC; J: TRBJ2-1; V: TRBV27; D: .; size: .
CDR3: CASSLEVGTTEAFF; DNA: TGCGCCAGCAGCTTGGAAGTGGGTACGACTGAAGCTTTCTTT; J: TRBJ1-1; V: TRBV5-1; D: .; size: .
CDR3: CASSSGTGLVAETQYF; DNA: TGTGCCAGCAGCTCCGGGACAGGGCTTGTAGCGGAGACCCAGTACTTC; J: TRBJ2-5; V: TRBV5-5; D: TRBD1; size: .
CDR3: CASSLVGRANTEAFF; DNA: TGTGCCAGCAGCTTAGTAGGACGGGCGAACACTGAAGCTTTCTTT; J: TRBJ1-1; V: TRBV11-1; D: .; size: .
CDR3: CAKGIRTDGNTIYF; DNA: TGCGCCAAAGGGATCCGGACAGATGGAAACACCATATATTTT; J: TRBJ1-3; V: TRBV5-1; D: .; size: .
CDR3: CASSSGLAGQETQYF; DNA: TGTGCCAGCAGCTCCGGACTAGCGGGGCAAGAGACCCAGTACTTC; J: TRBJ2-5; V: TRBV7-3; D: TRBD2; size: .
CDR3: CASSDGGRTGELFF; DNA: TGTGCCAGTAGTGATGGGGGCCGAACCGGGGAGCTGTTTTTT; J: TRBJ2-2; V: TRBV19; D: .; size: .
CDR3: CASSSTGANNQPQHF; DNA: TGTGCCAGCAGTTCGACAGGGGCGAACAATCAGCCCCAGCATTTT; J: TRBJ1-5; V: TRBV2; D: TRBD1; size: .
CDR3: CSAARGNTEAFF; DNA: TGCAGCGCTGCTCGCGGTAACACTGAAGCTTTCTTT; J: TRBJ1-1; V: TRBV29-1; D: .; size: once
CDR3: CASSATLPEQFF; DNA: TGTGCCAGCTCAGCCACCCTTCCTGAGCAGTTCTTC; J: TRBJ2-1; V: TRBV18; D: .; size: .
CDR3: CASSGQGWDKPQHF; DNA: TGTGCCAGCTCAGGACAGGGCTGGGATAAGCCCCAGCATTTT; J: TRBJ1-5; V: TRBV18; D: TRBD1; size: .
CDR3: CASRPRGQPQHF; DNA: TGTGCCAGTAGGCCCAGGGGTCAGCCCCAGCATTTT; J: TRBJ1-5; V: TRBV19; D: .; size: once
CDR3: CAISDRGRNTEAFF; DNA: TGTGCCATCAGTGATCGGGGAAGGAACACTGAAGCTTTCTTT; J: TRBJ1-1; V: TRBV10-3; D: .; size: .
CDR3: CAWSGVSYANYGYTF; DNA: TGTGCCTGGAGTGGTGTCAGCTACGCTAACTATGGCTACACCTTC; J: TRBJ1-2; V: TRBV30; D: .; size: .
CDR3: CASSIGVRARGNQPQHF; DNA: TGTGCCAGTAGTATTGGCGTCAGGGCACGCGGGAATCAGCCCCAGCATTTT; J: TRBJ1-5; V: TRBV19; D: .; size: .
CDR3: CASSQDRSTNEKLFF; DNA: TGTGCCAGCAGCCAAGATCGCTCAACTAATGAAAAACTGTTTTTT; J: TRBJ1-4; V: TRBV4-2; D: .; size: few
CDR3: CAWSVVGGETQYF; DNA: TGTGCCTGGAGTGTCGTGGGGGGCGAGACCCAGTACTTC; J: TRBJ2-5; V: TRBV30; D: .; size: .
CDR3: CASSVVFADTQYF; DNA: TGTGCCAGCAGCGTAGTATTTGCGGATACGCAGTATTTT; J: TRBJ2-3; V: TRBV9; D: .; size: .
CDR3: CASSRGRSSYNEQFF; DNA: TGTGCCAGCAGCCGCGGACGAAGCTCCTACAATGAGCAGTTCTTC; J: TRBJ2-1; V: TRBV5-8; D: .; size: .
CDR3: CASSVGGKPNTGELFF; DNA: TGTGCCAGCAGCGTAGGGGGAAAGCCGAACACCGGGGAGCTGTTTTTT; J: TRBJ2-2; V: TRBV9; D: .; size: .
CDR3: CASSPEGRDGSYEQYF; DNA: TGTGCCAGCAGCCCCGAGGGTCGGGACGGGTCCTACGAGCAGTACTTC; J: TRBJ2-7; V: TRBV11-2; D: .; size: .
CDR3: CASGAAGGRRQYF; DNA: TGTGCCAGCGGCGCGGCGGGGGGGCGGAGGCAGTATTTT; J: TRBJ2-3; V: TRBV14; D: TRBD2; size: .
CDR3: CAISAGSLGLKNNEQFF; DNA: TGTGCCATCAGTGCAGGTTCTTTGGGACTCAAAAACAATGAGCAGTTCTTC; J: TRBJ2-1; V: TRBV10-3; D: .; size: .
CDR3: CASSSTTGGYGYTF; DNA: TGTGCCAGTAGTTCGACGACAGGGGGCTATGGCTACACCTTC; J: TRBJ1-2; V: TRBV19; D: TRBD1; size: .
CDR3: CASSDTRGLAGGVGRAGELFF; DNA: TGTGCCAGCAGCGACACACGGGGACTAGCGGGGGGAGTGGGTAGGGCCGGGGAGCTGTTTTTT; J: TRBJ2-2; V: TRBV6-4; D: TRBD2; size: .
CDR3: CASSGDNSAHEQYF; DNA: TGCGCCAGCAGCGGGGACAATAGTGCCCACGAGCAGTACTTC; J: TRBJ2-7; V: TRBV5-1; D: .; size: .
CDR3: CASSEVAGTIQETQYF; DNA: TGTGCCAGCAGCGAAGTAGCGGGGACCATCCAAGAGACCCAGTACTTC; J: TRBJ2-5; V: TRBV7-7; D: TRBD2; size: .
CDR3: CASSFTGSPLHF; DNA: TGTGCCAGCAGCTTTACAGGTTCACCCCTCCACTTT; J: TRBJ1-6; V: TRBV7-8; D: .; size: .
CDR3: CASSDEGRGGYTF; DNA: TGTGCCAGCAGTGACGAGGGCAGAGGTGGCTACACCTTC; J: TRBJ1-2; V: TRBV2; D: .; size: .
CDR3: CASSIGQRAGYTF; DNA: TGTGCCAGTAGTATCGGTCAGCGGGCTGGCTACACCTTC; J: TRBJ1-2; V: TRBV19; D: .; size: .
CDR3: CAWLAGSSYNEQFF; DNA: TGTGCCTGGCTAGCGGGGAGCTCCTACAATGAGCAGTTCTTC; J: TRBJ2-1; V: TRBV30; D: TRBD2; size: .
CDR3: CASSFWLDDNEQFF; DNA: TGTGCCAGCAGCTTTTGGCTAGACGACAATGAGCAGTTCTTC; J: TRBJ2-1; V: TRBV11-3; D: .; size: .
CDR3: CASGQGDFNEQFF; DNA: TGTGCCAGCGGGCAGGGGGACTTCAATGAGCAGTTCTTC; J: TRBJ2-1; V: TRBV6-5; D: .; size: .